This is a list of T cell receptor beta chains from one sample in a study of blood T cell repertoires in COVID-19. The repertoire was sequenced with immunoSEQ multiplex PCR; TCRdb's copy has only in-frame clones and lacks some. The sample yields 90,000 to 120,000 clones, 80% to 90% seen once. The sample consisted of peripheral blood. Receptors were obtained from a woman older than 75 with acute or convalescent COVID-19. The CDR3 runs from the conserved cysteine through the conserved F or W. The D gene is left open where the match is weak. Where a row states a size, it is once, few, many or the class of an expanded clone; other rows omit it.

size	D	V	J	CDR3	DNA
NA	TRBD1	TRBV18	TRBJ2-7	CASSPPGGGYEQYF	TGTGCCAGCTCACCCCCAGGGGGCGGGTACGAGCAGTACTTC
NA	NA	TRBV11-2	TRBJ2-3	CASSFTRHTDTQYF	TGTGCCAGCAGCTTTACTCGCCACACAGATACGCAGTATTTT
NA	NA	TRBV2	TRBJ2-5	CASSGLTETQYF	TGTGCCAGCAGTGGACTGACGGAGACCCAGTACTTC
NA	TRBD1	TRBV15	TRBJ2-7	CATSRATGDYEQYF	TGTGCCACCAGCAGAGCGACAGGGGACTACGAGCAGTACTTC
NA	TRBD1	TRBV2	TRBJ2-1	CASSDTWTGGSPSSYNEQFF	TGTGCCAGCAGTGACACCTGGACAGGGGGTTCCCCGAGCTCCTACAATGAGCAGTTCTTC
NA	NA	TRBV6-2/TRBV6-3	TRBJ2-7	CASSYAEWATYEQYF	TGTGCCAGCAGTTACGCTGAATGGGCAACCTACGAGCAGTACTTC
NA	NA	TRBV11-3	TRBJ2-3	CASSLVGAGTQYF	TGTGCCAGCAGCCTGGTGGGGGCTGGGACGCAGTATTTT
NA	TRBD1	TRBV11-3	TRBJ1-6	CASSFHRGPNSPLHF	TGTGCCAGCAGCTTTCACAGGGGACCTAATTCACCCCTCCACTTT
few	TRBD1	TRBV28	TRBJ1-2	CASSLPGTGRIMGGYTF	TGTGCCAGCAGTCTTCCCGGGACAGGGAGGATTATGGGAGGCTACACCTTC
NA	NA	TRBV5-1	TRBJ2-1	CASSRDFNEQFF	TGCGCCAGCAGCCGGGACTTCAATGAGCAGTTCTTC
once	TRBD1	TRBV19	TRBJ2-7	CASSAGQGMHEQYF	TGTGCCAGTAGTGCGGGACAGGGGATGCACGAGCAGTACTTC
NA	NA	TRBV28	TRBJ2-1	CASMGRAGNEQFF	TGTGCCAGCATGGGCAGGGCCGGCAATGAGCAGTTCTTC
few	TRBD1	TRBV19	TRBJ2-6	CATSGQAGANVLTF	TGTGCCACCTCTGGACAGGCCGGGGCCAACGTCCTGACTTTC
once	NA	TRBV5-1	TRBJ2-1	CASSFKEIPLYEQFF	TGCGCCAGCAGCTTTAAGGAGATCCCCTTATATGAGCAGTTCTTC
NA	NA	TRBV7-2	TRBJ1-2	CASSSNTWTVSAYGYTF	TGTGCCAGCAGCTCAAACACATGGACAGTATCAGCATATGGCTACACCTTC
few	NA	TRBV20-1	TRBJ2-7	CSASSGAMDEQYF	TGCAGTGCTAGTTCAGGGGCGATGGACGAGCAGTACTTC
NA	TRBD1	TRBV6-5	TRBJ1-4	CASRDRVYEKLFF	TGTGCCAGCCGAGACAGGGTATATGAAAAACTGTTTTTT
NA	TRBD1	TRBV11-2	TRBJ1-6	CASRGQGFNSPLHF	TGTGCCAGCAGGGGACAGGGGTTTAATTCACCCCTCCACTTT
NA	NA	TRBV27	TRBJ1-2	CASSSRGGIYGYTF	TGTGCCAGCAGTTCTAGGGGAGGAATCTATGGCTACACCTTC
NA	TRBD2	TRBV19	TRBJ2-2	CASSPFGGGPGELFF	TGTGCCAGTAGTCCGTTCGGCGGGGGGCCCGGGGAGCTGTTTTTT
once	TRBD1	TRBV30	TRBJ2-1	CAWSPGTGVGNEQFF	TGTGCCTGGAGCCCCGGGACAGGGGTCGGCAATGAGCAGTTCTTC
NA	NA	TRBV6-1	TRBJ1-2	CASSDSSSRVYGYTF	TGTGCCAGCAGTGATTCCTCGTCTCGGGTCTATGGCTACACCTTC
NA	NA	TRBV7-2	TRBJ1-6	CASSLDYFIDSPLHF	TGTGCCAGCAGCTTAGATTACTTTATTGATTCACCCCTCCACTTT
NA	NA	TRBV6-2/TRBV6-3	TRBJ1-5	CASSYILSNQPQHF	TGTGCCAGCAGTTACATCCTTAGCAATCAGCCCCAGCATTTT